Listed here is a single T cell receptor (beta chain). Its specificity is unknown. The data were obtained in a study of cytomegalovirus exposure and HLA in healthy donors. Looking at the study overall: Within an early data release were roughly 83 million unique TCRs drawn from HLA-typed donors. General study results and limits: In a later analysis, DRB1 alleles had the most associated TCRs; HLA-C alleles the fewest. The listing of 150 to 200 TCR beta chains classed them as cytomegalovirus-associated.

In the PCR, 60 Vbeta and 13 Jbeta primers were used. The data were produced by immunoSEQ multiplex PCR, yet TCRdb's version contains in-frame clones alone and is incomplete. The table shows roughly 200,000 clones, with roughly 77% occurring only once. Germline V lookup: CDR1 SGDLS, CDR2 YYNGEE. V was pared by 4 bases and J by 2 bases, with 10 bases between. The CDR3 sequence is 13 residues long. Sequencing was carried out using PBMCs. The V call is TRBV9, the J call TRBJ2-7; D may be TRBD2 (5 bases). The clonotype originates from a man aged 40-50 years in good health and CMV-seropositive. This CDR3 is CASSPLGAYEQYF. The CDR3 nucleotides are TGTGCCAGCAGCCCCCTCGGGGCCTACGAGCAGTACTTC.